Detailed here is one TCR beta chain. V was trimmed by 5 bases and J by 0 bases, leaving 11 bases between them. Germline loops: CDR1 KGHSH, CDR2 LQKENI. There are 16 residues in the CDR3. This sample stems from a study of Ad26.COV2.S vaccination and SARS-CoV-2 variants. Overall study: Intramuscular Ad26.COV2.S doses were given once or twice, 56 days apart.

Profiled with immunoSEQ multiplex PCR; TCRdb holds only in-frame clones, not every one. The sample holds 350,000 to 550,000 clones, approximately 92% seen once. Treatment here: roughly 20 received Ad26.COV2.S at low or high dose, single or two shots; roughly 5 received placebo; per-sample allocation not given. The investigators took samples on day 63 after the first vaccine or placebo injection. This chain uses TRBV18 with TRBJ2-6; D unresolved. Sequenced here: peripheral blood, sampled in a trial of Ad26.COV2.S vaccine versus placebo. The receptor comes from a person aged 18 to 65 who received the Ad26.COV2.S COVID-19 vaccine or a placebo. The CDR3 sequence: CASSIVAFSGANVLTF. The CDR3 coding sequence is TGTGCCAGCTCAATCGTAGCATTCTCTGGGGCCAACGTCCTGACTTTC.